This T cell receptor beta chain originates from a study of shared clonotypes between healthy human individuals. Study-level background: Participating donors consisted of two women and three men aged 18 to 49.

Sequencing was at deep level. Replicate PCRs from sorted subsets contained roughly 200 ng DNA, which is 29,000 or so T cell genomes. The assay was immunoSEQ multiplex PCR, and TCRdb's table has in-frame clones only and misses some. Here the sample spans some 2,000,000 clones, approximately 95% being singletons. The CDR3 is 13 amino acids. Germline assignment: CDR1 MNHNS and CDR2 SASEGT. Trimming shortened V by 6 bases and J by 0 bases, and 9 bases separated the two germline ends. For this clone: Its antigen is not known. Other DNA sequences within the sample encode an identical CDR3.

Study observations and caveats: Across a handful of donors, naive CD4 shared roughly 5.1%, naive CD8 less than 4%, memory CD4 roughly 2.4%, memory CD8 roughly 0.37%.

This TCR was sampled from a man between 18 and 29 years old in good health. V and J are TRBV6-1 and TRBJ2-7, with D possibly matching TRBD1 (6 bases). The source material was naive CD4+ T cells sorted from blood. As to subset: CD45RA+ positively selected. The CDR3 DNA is TGTGCCAGCAGCCAACAGGGCTCCTACGAGCAGTACTTC. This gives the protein CASSQQGSYEQYF.